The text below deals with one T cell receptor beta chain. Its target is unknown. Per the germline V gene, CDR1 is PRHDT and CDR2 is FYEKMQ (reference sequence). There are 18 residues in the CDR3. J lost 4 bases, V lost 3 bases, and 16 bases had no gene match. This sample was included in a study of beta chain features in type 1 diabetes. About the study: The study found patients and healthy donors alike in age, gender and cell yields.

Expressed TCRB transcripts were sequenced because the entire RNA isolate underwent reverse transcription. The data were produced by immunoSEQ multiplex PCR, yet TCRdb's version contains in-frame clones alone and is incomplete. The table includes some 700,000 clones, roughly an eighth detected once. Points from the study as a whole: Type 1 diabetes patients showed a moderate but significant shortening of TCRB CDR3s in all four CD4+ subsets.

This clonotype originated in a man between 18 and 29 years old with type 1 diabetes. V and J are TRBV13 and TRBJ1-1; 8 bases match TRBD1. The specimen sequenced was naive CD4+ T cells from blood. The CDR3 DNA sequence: TGTGCCAGCAGCTTCCGGACAGGGCTGAACCGAGGCGGCACTGAAGCTTTCTTT. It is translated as CASSFRTGLNRGGTEAFF.